These T cell receptor beta chains were read from a single sample in a study of T cells after yellow fever vaccination. TCRdb re-analysed the 5' RACE reads in MiXCR, keeping a single row per CDR3 protein. The sample yields 400,000 or so distinct CDR3 sequences, 6.2% seen once. The source was PBMCs, collected 5 days after the yellow fever booster vaccination. The receptor source for this set is a man aged 25-45 years who received the YFV17D yellow fever vaccine. CDR3s include the opening cysteine and the closing phenylalanine or tryptophan. D genes are given only for firm matches. Only some rows state a clone size, as once, few, many or a class for expanded clones.

CDR3nt: TGTGCCACTCGTCACCCGGGTGGGACCGGGGAGCTGTTTTTT; CDR3aa: CATRHPGGTGELFF; abundance: many; j_gene: TRBJ2-2; v_gene: TRBV27; d_gene: NA
CDR3nt: TGTGCCAGCAGACTTAGGGGAAGATTCGAGGTGGGCACTGAAGCTTTCTTT; CDR3aa: CASRLRGRFEVGTEAFF; abundance: many; j_gene: TRBJ1-1; v_gene: TRBV7-8; d_gene: NA
CDR3nt: TGTGCCAGCAGCTTAACCGGGCAGCTTCGGGAGCAGTACTTC; CDR3aa: CASSLTGQLREQYF; abundance: NA; j_gene: TRBJ2-7; v_gene: TRBV7-8; d_gene: NA
CDR3nt: TGTGCCAGCAGCCCCCGACTAGCGGGAGGCCACGAGCAGTACTTC; CDR3aa: CASSPRLAGGHEQYF; abundance: few; j_gene: TRBJ2-7; v_gene: TRBV7-2; d_gene: TRBD2
CDR3nt: TGCAGTGCTAGCGGAGATTGGGACAGGGGTACAGATACGCAGTATTTT; CDR3aa: CSASGDWDRGTDTQYF; abundance: NA; j_gene: TRBJ2-3; v_gene: TRBV20-1; d_gene: TRBD1
CDR3nt: TGCAGCGTTGAAACAGGGGGAGCCAAAAACATTCAGTACTTC; CDR3aa: CSVETGGAKNIQYF; abundance: NA; j_gene: TRBJ2-4; v_gene: TRBV29-1; d_gene: TRBD1
CDR3nt: TGCAGTGCTAGACTAGTGGGCCGAGGGGAGCAGTTCTTC; CDR3aa: CSARLVGRGEQFF; abundance: many; j_gene: TRBJ2-1; v_gene: TRBV20-1; d_gene: NA
CDR3nt: TGTGCCAGCTCCAACCCGGGGGGGGGGGTGAATGAGCAGTTCTTC; CDR3aa: CASSNPGGGVNEQFF; abundance: few; j_gene: TRBJ2-1; v_gene: TRBV6-5; d_gene: TRBD2
CDR3nt: TGCGCCAGCAGCCAATTAGTGGGGCAATCGGTACCCCTTCAGTTCTTC; CDR3aa: CASSQLVGQSVPLQFF; abundance: NA; j_gene: TRBJ2-1; v_gene: TRBV4-3; d_gene: NA
CDR3nt: TGTGCCAGCAGAAGGACTAGTAGCGAGCAGTACTTC; CDR3aa: CASRRTSSEQYF; abundance: many; j_gene: TRBJ2-7; v_gene: TRBV12-3/TRBV12-4; d_gene: TRBD2
CDR3nt: TGCAGTGCAAACGCACAGAAATCGGGCAATCAGCCCCAGCATTTT; CDR3aa: CSANAQKSGNQPQHF; abundance: many; j_gene: TRBJ1-5; v_gene: TRBV20-1; d_gene: NA
CDR3nt: TGTGCCAGCAGGGTAGCGGGGGAAGATACGCAGTATTTT; CDR3aa: CASRVAGEDTQYF; abundance: NA; j_gene: TRBJ2-3; v_gene: TRBV7-2; d_gene: TRBD2
CDR3nt: TGCGCCAGCAGCCGAACGCCTAGCGGGAGGGTTTTTGGGCAGTTCTTC; CDR3aa: CASSRTPSGRVFGQFF; abundance: few; j_gene: TRBJ2-1; v_gene: TRBV4-3; d_gene: TRBD2
CDR3nt: TGTGCCACCAGCGCTACAGGACTAGCGGGAGTGTATGAGCAGTTCTTC; CDR3aa: CATSATGLAGVYEQFF; abundance: few; j_gene: TRBJ2-1; v_gene: TRBV24-1; d_gene: TRBD2
CDR3nt: TGTGCCAGCAGAACTCGACAGGGGGCTGGTAATGAGCAGTTCTTC; CDR3aa: CASRTRQGAGNEQFF; abundance: few; j_gene: TRBJ2-1; v_gene: TRBV5-6; d_gene: TRBD1
CDR3nt: TGTGCCAGCAGCTTGGTGCCGGGACAGGGGCTGGCCTACGAGCAGTACTTC; CDR3aa: CASSLVPGQGLAYEQYF; abundance: many; j_gene: TRBJ2-7; v_gene: TRBV7-6; d_gene: TRBD1
CDR3nt: TGTGCCAGCAGCTTAGCGGTGGGTGGACAGGGGGCCTACGAGCAGTACTTC; CDR3aa: CASSLAVGGQGAYEQYF; abundance: NA; j_gene: TRBJ2-7; v_gene: TRBV7-2; d_gene: TRBD1